The 20 T cell receptor beta chains in this list originate from one sample, sequenced in a study of blood T cell repertoires in COVID-19. Measured with immunoSEQ multiplex PCR; TCRdb has only the in-frame clones, and not every one. The sample holds about 270,000 clones, roughly 84% seen once. The sequenced sample consisted of peripheral blood. These receptors were taken from a woman between 18 and 29 years old with acute or convalescent COVID-19.

This chain connects TRBV25-1 to TRBJ2-7; 12 nucleotides agree with TRBD2. The CDR3 is made up of 16 amino acids. CDR1 and CDR2 (germline): MGHDK, SYGVNS. After removal of 4 bases from V and 1 base from J, the junction contained 5 bases not matched to a gene. CDR3 protein: CASSGRTSGRSYEQYF. The DNA of the CDR3 is TGTGCCAGCAGTGGAAGAACTAGCGGGAGGTCCTACGAGCAGTACTTC.

The J gene is TRBJ2-5, the V gene TRBV19; D call uncertain. The CDR3 runs to 14 residues. Germline lookup yields CDR1 LNHDA and CDR2 SQIVND (reference sequence). Trimming shortened V by 2 bases and J by 5 bases, and 12 bases separated the two germline ends. This CDR3 reads CASSIFAERETQYF. The DNA of the CDR3 is TGTGCCAGTAGTATATTCGCGGAAAGGGAGACCCAGTACTTC. The variable domain in full, with the rest retrieved from reference TRBV19 and TRBJ2-5, is DGGITQSPKYLFRKEGQNVTLSCEQNLNHDAMYWYRQDPGQGLRLIYYSQIVNDFQKGDIAEGYSVSREKKESFPLTVTSAQKNPTAFYLCASSIFAERETQYFGPGTRLLVL.

The gene calls are TRBV7-2 and TRBJ1-1, with D unresolved. Germline V gene lookup returns CDR1 SGHTA and CDR2 FQGNSA. Trimming shortened V by 5 bases and J by 1 base, and 8 bases separated the two germline ends. The CDR3 runs 13 residues. The DNA of the CDR3 is TGTGCCAGCAGCCCAGGCCCGAACACTGAAGCTTTCTTT. As protein: CASSPGPNTEAFF. The full variable domain, completed using reference TRBV7-2 and TRBJ1-1, is GAGVSQSPSNKVTEKGKDVELRCDPISGHTALYWYRQSLGQGLEFLIYFQGNSAPDKSGLPSDRFSAERTGGSVSTLTIQRTQQEDSAVYLCASSPGPNTEAFFGQGTRLTVV.

The rearrangement joins TRBV5-6 to TRBJ1-4; D is possibly TRBD1 (6 bases). The CDR3 has 17 amino acids. Germline values: CDR1 SGHDT, CDR2 YYEEEE. The V end lost 0 bases, the J end lost 0 bases, and 12 bases lay between the germline ends. The chain's CDR3 is CASSLAGGAATNEKLFF. The CDR3 coding sequence is TGTGCCAGCAGCTTGGCCGGGGGGGCCGCAACTAATGAAAAACTGTTTTTT.

The chain combines TRBV5-1 with TRBJ2-7, with TRBD1 identical over 7 bases. The CDR3 contains 14 residues. Germline V lookup: CDR1 SGHRS, CDR2 YFSETQ. V shed 2 bases and J 7 bases; nucleotides not matched to a gene: 9. Here the CDR3 reads CASSFQQGSGEQYF. CDR3 bases: TGCGCCAGCAGCTTCCAACAGGGGTCAGGGGAGCAGTACTTC.

The sample holds a few counts of this clone. The rearrangement links TRBV4-3 to TRBJ2-4, with 10 bases identical to TRBD1. CDR3 length: 16 amino acids. From germline, CDR1 is LGHNA and CDR2 YSLEER. After removal of 0 bases from V and 7 bases from J, the junction contained 6 bases not matched to a gene. DNA for the CDR3: TGCGCCAGCAGCCAAGACCCTCCGGGACAGGGGAACATTCAGTACTTC. Its translation: CASSQDPPGQGNIQYF.

This chain connects TRBV11-2 to TRBJ2-4; TRBD1 is a possible D gene (5 bases). CDR3 length: 14 amino acids. V was pared by 2 bases and J by 7 bases, with 12 bases between. Germline CDR1 is SGHAT and CDR2 is FQNNGV. CDR3 nucleotides: TGTGCCAGCAGCTTACCAGGGAAGTCTAACATTCAGTACTTC. Protein sequence: CASSLPGKSNIQYF.

This clone turned up a few times. The chain carries TRBV16 and TRBJ1-2; D is undetermined. Germline CDR1 reads KGHSY; CDR2 reads FQNENV. Trimming left V 8 bases short and J 2 bases short, with 9 bases between. This CDR3 comprises 12 residues. The DNA of the CDR3 is TGTGCCAGCTTGCGGAGCAACTATGGCTACACCTTC. This translates into CASLRSNYGYTF.

This chain connects TRBV5-1 to TRBJ2-2; TRBD1 is a possible D gene (6 bases). V was trimmed by 0 bases and J by 6 bases, leaving 12 bases between them. Germline V gene lookup returns CDR1 SGHRS and CDR2 YFSETQ. This CDR3 has 15 residues. The CDR3 region has the DNA TGCGCCAGCAGCTTGGAGCCAGGGGCGTCCGGGGAGCTGTTTTTT. This gives the protein CASSLEPGASGELFF.

The chain carries TRBV2 and TRBJ1-1; possible D gene TRBD1, 5 bases. There are 13 residues in the CDR3. V lost 4 bases to trimming and J lost 7 bases, with 13 bases between them. Germline V gene sequence: CDR1 SNHLY, CDR2 FYNNEI. This CDR3 reads CASSGGRQIEAFF. The DNA of the CDR3 is TGTGCCAGCAGTGGGGGGAGGCAGATTGAAGCTTTCTTT.

CDR3 nucleotides: TGTGCCAGCAGTGCGGGGGGAGGAGAGACCCAGTACTTC. Translating gives CASSAGGGETQYF. V usage is TRBV12-3 or TRBV12-4 and J usage is TRBJ2-5, with 8 bases identical to TRBD2. This CDR3 spans 13 amino acids. V was clipped by 5 bases and J by 4 bases; unmatched bases: 3.

The chain uses TRBV4-2 and TRBJ2-1, with TRBD2 matching 12 bases. The CDR3 totals 17 residues. The germline V gene has CDR1 LGHNA and CDR2 YNFKEQ. The ends lost 0 bases at V and 5 bases at J; junction bases unmatched: 5. CDR3 DNA: TGTGCCAGCAGCCAAGATCCGACTAGCGGGAGTAACAATGAGCAGTTCTTC. Its protein is CASSQDPTSGSNNEQFF.

The CDR3 region is CASSYLGSSGSEQFF. DNA of the CDR3: TGTGCCAGCAGTTACTTGGGATCTAGCGGGTCTGAGCAGTTCTTC. The gene calls are TRBV27 and TRBJ2-1; 8 nucleotides agree with TRBD2. Germline V CDR1 and CDR2: MNHEY, SMNVEV (reference sequence). Trimming removed 4 bases from V and 9 bases from J; junction bases left unmatched: 11. The CDR3 extends over 15 amino acids.

About this clone: The identical CDR3 is also encoded by other nucleotide sequences in the sample. The chain employs TRBV30 and TRBJ1-2, with TRBD1 matching over 8 bases. The CDR3 is 11 amino acids. V was pared by 5 bases and J by 5 bases, with 1 base of the junction left unmatched. Germline V gives CDR1 GTSNPN, CDR2 SVGIG (reference sequence). This CDR3 is CAWGQGYGYTF. The CDR3 nucleotides are TGTGCCTGGGGACAGGGTTATGGCTACACCTTC.

This clone appeared a few times. The chain combines TRBV5-6 with TRBJ2-1, with 12 bases matching TRBD2. Germline V gives CDR1 SGHDT, CDR2 YYEEEE. The CDR3 loop spans 17 amino acids. With 0 bases clipped from V and 7 bases from J, the junction kept 8 bases outside the gene matches. The CDR3 DNA sequence: TGTGCCAGCAGCTTGGTTCTAGCGGGAGGGCCTGCTAATGAGCAGTTCTTC. It translates to CASSLVLAGGPANEQFF.

This chain joins TRBV7-8 and TRBJ1-1, with D hard to call. The length of the CDR3 is 12 residues. V lost 8 bases to trimming and J lost 4 bases, with 11 bases between them. Germline V CDR1 and CDR2: SGHVS, FQNEAQ. CDR3 DNA sequence: TGTGCCAGCGCCGGGGAGGGCACTGAAGCTTTCTTT. It specifies CASAGEGTEAFF.

The chain joins TRBV13 to TRBJ2-2; 8 positions match TRBD2. The junction had 4 bases not matched to a gene; V was cut back by 0 bases and J by 1 base. The length of the CDR3 is 17 residues. Germline CDR1 PRHDT, CDR2 FYEKMQ (reference sequence). The CDR3 bases are TGTGCCAGCAGCTTAGGGAGACTAGCGTTGAACACCGGGGAGCTGTTTTTT. Protein product: CASSLGRLALNTGELFF.

This rearrangement joins TRBV6-2 or TRBV6-3 to TRBJ2-1, with 11 bases fitting TRBD2. The germline V gene has CDR1 MNHEY and CDR2 SVGEGT. The CDR3 is made up of 17 amino acids. The trim removed 1 base at V and 2 bases at J, leaving 4 bases unmatched. The CDR3 sequence is CASSYYLAGGPYNEQFF. The CDR3 bases are TGTGCCAGCAGTTACTATCTAGCGGGAGGCCCCTACAATGAGCAGTTCTTC.

The chain links TRBV6-1 to TRBJ2-5; maybe TRBD1 (5 bases). This CDR3 is built from 17 residues. Germline V gene sequence: CDR1 MNHNS, CDR2 SASEGT. With 0 bases removed from V and 5 bases from J, the gap between germline ends came to 19 bases. Here the CDR3 reads CASSEAQGLGLWETQYF. CDR3 nucleotide sequence: TGTGCCAGCAGTGAAGCGCAAGGTTTGGGGCTTTGGGAGACCCAGTACTTC.

The CDR3 sequence is CSVHSTGTGANYGYTF. CDR3 bases: TGCAGCGTTCACAGTACCGGGACAGGGGCTAACTATGGCTACACCTTC. The chain uses TRBV29-1 and TRBJ1-2; 10 bases line up with TRBD1. CDR1 and CDR2 (germline): SQVTM, ANQGSEA. With 5 bases clipped from V and 0 bases from J, the junction kept 9 bases outside the gene matches. The CDR3 has 16 amino acids.